The table lists the clone carrying this T cell receptor (beta chain) with a count of one. Its target is unknown. This entry is derived from a study of cytomegalovirus exposure and HLA in healthy donors. Study conclusions and caveats: Most of the TCR beta V segments (in an earlier analysis) were productive either about 87% or about 30% of the time.

In the PCR, 60 Vbeta and 13 Jbeta primers were used. Sequencing was performed with immunoSEQ multiplex PCR; in TCRdb, only in-frame clones are kept and a portion is missing. The sample yields 35,000 to 45,000 clones, less than 75% seen once. Sequenced: PBMCs. This sequence was found in a man aged 60-69 years in good health and CMV-seropositive.

This chain's CDR3 is CAWSGWRPGTYEQYF. The CDR3 DNA reads TGTGCCTGGAGTGGATGGCGTCCAGGGACCTACGAGCAGTACTTC. The chain carries TRBV30 and TRBJ2-7, with D possibly being TRBD1 (5 bases). CDR1 is GTSNPN, CDR2 SVGIG, per germline (reference sequence). CDR3 length: 15 residues. The V and J ends lost 1 base and 2 bases respectively, with 15 bases between them.